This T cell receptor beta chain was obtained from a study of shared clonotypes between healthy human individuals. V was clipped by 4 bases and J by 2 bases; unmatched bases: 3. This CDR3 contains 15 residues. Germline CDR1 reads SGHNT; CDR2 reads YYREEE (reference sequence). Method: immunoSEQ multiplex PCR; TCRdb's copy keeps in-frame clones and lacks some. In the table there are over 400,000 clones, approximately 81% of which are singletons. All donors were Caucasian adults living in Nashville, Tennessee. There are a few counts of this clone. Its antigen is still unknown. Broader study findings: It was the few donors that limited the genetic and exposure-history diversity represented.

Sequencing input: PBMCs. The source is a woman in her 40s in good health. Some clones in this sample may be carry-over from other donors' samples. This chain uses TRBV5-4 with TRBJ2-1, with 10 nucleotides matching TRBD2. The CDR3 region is CASSTTSGTYNEQFF. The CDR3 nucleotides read TGTGCCAGCAGCACCACTAGCGGGACCTACAATGAGCAGTTCTTC.